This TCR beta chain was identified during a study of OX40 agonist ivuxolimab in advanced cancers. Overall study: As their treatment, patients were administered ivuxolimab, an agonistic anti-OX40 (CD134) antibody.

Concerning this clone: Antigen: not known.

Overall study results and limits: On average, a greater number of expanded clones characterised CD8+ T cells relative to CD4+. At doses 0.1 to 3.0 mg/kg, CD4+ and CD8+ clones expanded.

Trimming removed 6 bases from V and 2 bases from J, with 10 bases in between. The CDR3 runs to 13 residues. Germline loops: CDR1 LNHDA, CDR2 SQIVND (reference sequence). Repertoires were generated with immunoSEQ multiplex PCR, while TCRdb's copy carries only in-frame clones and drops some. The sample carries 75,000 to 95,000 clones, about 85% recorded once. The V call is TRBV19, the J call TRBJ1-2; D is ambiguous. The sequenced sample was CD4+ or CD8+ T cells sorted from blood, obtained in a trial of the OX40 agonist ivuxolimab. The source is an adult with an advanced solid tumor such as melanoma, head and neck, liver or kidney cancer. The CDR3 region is CASRPDENYGYTF. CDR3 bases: TGTGCCAGTAGACCCGACGAGAACTATGGCTACACCTTC.